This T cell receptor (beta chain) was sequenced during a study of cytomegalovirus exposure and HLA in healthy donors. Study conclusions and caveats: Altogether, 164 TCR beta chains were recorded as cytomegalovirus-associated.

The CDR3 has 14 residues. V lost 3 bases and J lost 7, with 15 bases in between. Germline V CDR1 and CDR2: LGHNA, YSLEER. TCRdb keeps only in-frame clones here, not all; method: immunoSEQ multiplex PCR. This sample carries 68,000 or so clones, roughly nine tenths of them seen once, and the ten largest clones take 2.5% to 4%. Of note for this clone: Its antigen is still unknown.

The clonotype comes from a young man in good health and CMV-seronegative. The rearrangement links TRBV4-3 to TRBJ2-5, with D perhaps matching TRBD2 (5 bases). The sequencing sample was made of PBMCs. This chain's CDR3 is CASSQSREGATQYF. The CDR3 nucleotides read TGCGCCAGCAGCCAGTCTAGAGAGGGAGCGACCCAGTACTTC.